This TCR beta chain was identified in a study of blood T cell repertoires in COVID-19. Overall study: The study drew acute and convalescent COVID-19 samples from the United States, Italy and Spain. T cells, B-cell-depleted T cells, or PBMCs supplied cDNA or gDNA.

As processed by the authors: Researchers report that nucleated cell counts were estimated from reference gene primer amplification. Assay: immunoSEQ multiplex PCR; the TCRdb copy retains only in-frame clones and omits some. D and trimming were read from the DNA, whereas the V and J calls and clone size are those reported in that table. The sample holds 80,000 to 95,000 clones; 81% are singletons and the top ten take approximately 44%. The CDR3 runs to 15 residues. CDR1 and CDR2 (germline): SGHNT, YYREEE (reference sequence). Losses at the gene ends were 2 bases for V and 1 base for J; bases not matched to a gene: 3.

The TCR originated in a man aged 80 or over with acute or convalescent COVID-19. Material: peripheral blood. This chain uses TRBV5-4 with TRBJ2-3; 8 bases are shared with TRBD1. The CDR3 region is CASSFPTGGTDTQYF. The CDR3 DNA follows: TGTGCCAGCAGCTTTCCGACAGGGGGCACAGATACGCAGTATTTT.